A selection of T cell receptor beta chains follows, all from one sample in a study of cytomegalovirus exposure and HLA in healthy donors. Method: immunoSEQ multiplex PCR; TCRdb's copy keeps in-frame clones and lacks some. This table holds some 150,000 clones, 60% to 85% found once. The source material was PBMCs. The source is a young man in good health and CMV-seronegative. Each CDR3 is given with its conserved first and last residue. D genes are given only for firm matches. For some rows the clone size is stated as once, few or many, or as a class when expanded; others skip it.

j_call: TRBJ2-1
d_call: TRBD2
clone_size: few
v_call: TRBV7-9
cdr3_aa: CASSPPGLGVTEQFF
cdr3_nt: TGTGCCAGCAGCCCCCCGGGACTAGGCGTCACTGAGCAGTTCTTC

j_call: TRBJ2-3
d_call: NA
clone_size: NA
v_call: TRBV10-1
cdr3_aa: CASGPGTLNTDTQYF
cdr3_nt: TGCGCCAGCGGGCCCGGGACACTCAACACAGATACGCAGTATTTT

j_call: TRBJ1-5
d_call: NA
clone_size: few
v_call: TRBV7-9
cdr3_aa: CASSFDGDQPQHF
cdr3_nt: TGTGCCAGCAGCTTCGACGGAGATCAGCCCCAGCATTTT

j_call: TRBJ2-1
d_call: TRBD1
clone_size: few
v_call: TRBV2
cdr3_aa: CASSYRGLDNEQFF
cdr3_nt: TGTGCCAGCAGTTACAGGGGGCTCGACAATGAGCAGTTCTTC

j_call: TRBJ2-7
d_call: NA
clone_size: NA
v_call: TRBV5-1
cdr3_aa: CASSFNAAEQYF
cdr3_nt: TGCGCCAGCAGCTTCAATGCTGCGGAGCAGTACTTC

j_call: TRBJ2-7
d_call: NA
clone_size: NA
v_call: TRBV29-1
cdr3_aa: CSVEGGAGLLSYEQYF
cdr3_nt: TGCAGCGTTGAAGGAGGCGCGGGCCTCCTCTCCTACGAGCAGTACTTC

j_call: TRBJ2-5
d_call: TRBD2
clone_size: NA
v_call: TRBV28
cdr3_aa: CASSSTGGETQYF
cdr3_nt: TGTGCCAGCAGCTCCACCGGGGGGGAGACCCAGTACTTC

j_call: TRBJ2-7
d_call: TRBD1
clone_size: medium-sized
v_call: TRBV6-1
cdr3_aa: CASSKGTGHREQYF
cdr3_nt: TGTGCCAGCAGTAAGGGGACAGGGCATCGTGAGCAGTACTTC

j_call: TRBJ2-7
d_call: NA
clone_size: NA
v_call: TRBV15
cdr3_aa: CATSMGAGDSYEQYF
cdr3_nt: TGTGCCACCAGCATGGGGGCAGGGGACTCCTACGAGCAGTACTTC

j_call: TRBJ1-2
d_call: NA
clone_size: NA
v_call: TRBV5-1
cdr3_aa: CASSLLQASDYGYTF
cdr3_nt: TGCGCCAGCAGCTTGTTGCAGGCATCAGACTATGGCTACACCTTC

j_call: TRBJ2-7
d_call: TRBD2
clone_size: few
v_call: TRBV9
cdr3_aa: CASSVGGGQYEQYF
cdr3_nt: TGTGCCAGCAGCGTAGGCGGGGGGCAATACGAGCAGTACTTC

j_call: TRBJ1-1
d_call: TRBD1
clone_size: NA
v_call: TRBV7-2
cdr3_aa: CASTWDSGNTEAFF
cdr3_nt: TGTGCCAGCACATGGGACAGTGGGAACACTGAAGCTTTCTTT

j_call: TRBJ1-1
d_call: NA
clone_size: few
v_call: TRBV19
cdr3_aa: CASSYQGWTEAFF
cdr3_nt: TGTGCCAGTAGTTACCAGGGTTGGACTGAAGCTTTCTTT

j_call: TRBJ2-2
d_call: TRBD1
clone_size: NA
v_call: TRBV18
cdr3_aa: CASSQNRDRDTGELFF
cdr3_nt: TGTGCCAGCTCACAAAACCGGGACAGGGACACCGGGGAGCTGTTTTTT

j_call: TRBJ2-7
d_call: NA
clone_size: NA
v_call: TRBV6-5
cdr3_aa: CASSYSRVHEQYF
cdr3_nt: TGTGCCAGCAGTTACTCGAGAGTTCACGAGCAGTACTTC

j_call: TRBJ1-4
d_call: TRBD1
clone_size: NA
v_call: TRBV2
cdr3_aa: CASRGQGAGEKLFF
cdr3_nt: TGTGCCAGCAGGGGACAGGGGGCAGGGGAAAAACTGTTTTTT

j_call: TRBJ2-7
d_call: NA
clone_size: few
v_call: TRBV7-3
cdr3_aa: CASSQRHGPYEQYF
cdr3_nt: TGTGCCAGCAGCCAACGACATGGCCCCTACGAGCAGTACTTC

j_call: TRBJ1-2
d_call: NA
clone_size: NA
v_call: TRBV18
cdr3_aa: CASSPPGAAANYGYTF
cdr3_nt: TGTGCCAGCTCACCACCGGGGGCAGCCGCTAACTATGGCTACACCTTC